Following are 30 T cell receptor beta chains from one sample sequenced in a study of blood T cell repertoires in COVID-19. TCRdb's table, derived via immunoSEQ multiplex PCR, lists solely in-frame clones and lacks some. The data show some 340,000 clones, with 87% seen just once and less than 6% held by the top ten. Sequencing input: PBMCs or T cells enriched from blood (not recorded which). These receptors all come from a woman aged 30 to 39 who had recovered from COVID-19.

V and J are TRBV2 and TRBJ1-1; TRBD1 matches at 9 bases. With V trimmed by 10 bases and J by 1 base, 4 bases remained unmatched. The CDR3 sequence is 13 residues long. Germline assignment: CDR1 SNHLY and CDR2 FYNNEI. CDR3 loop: CATRDRENTEAFF. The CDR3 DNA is TGTGCCACTCGGGACAGGGAGAACACTGAAGCTTTCTTT.

Here the CDR3 reads CASSQDPPNIPLNYEQYF. The CDR3 region has the DNA TGTGCCAGCAGCCAAGACCCGCCTAATATCCCCCTTAACTACGAGCAGTACTTC. This chain joins TRBV3-1 (or the pseudogene TRBV3-2) and TRBJ2-7; D gene uncertain. V lost 0 bases and J 3 bases, leaving 21 bases between the germline ends. This CDR3 has 18 amino acids. Germline-derived CDR1 and CDR2 are LGHDT and YNNKEL (reference sequence).

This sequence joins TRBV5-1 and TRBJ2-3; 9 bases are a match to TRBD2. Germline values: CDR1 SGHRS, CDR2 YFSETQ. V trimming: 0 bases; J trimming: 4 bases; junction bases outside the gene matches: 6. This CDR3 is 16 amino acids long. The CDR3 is CASSLDPSGEADTQYF. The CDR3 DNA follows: TGCGCCAGCAGCTTGGATCCTAGCGGGGAAGCAGATACGCAGTATTTT. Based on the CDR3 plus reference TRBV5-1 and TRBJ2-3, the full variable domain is KAGVTQTPRYLIKTRGQQVTLSCSPISGHRSVSWYQQTPGQGLQFLFEYFSETQRNKGNFPGRFSGRQFSNSRSEMNVSTLELGDSALYLCASSLDPSGEADTQYFGPGTRLTVL.

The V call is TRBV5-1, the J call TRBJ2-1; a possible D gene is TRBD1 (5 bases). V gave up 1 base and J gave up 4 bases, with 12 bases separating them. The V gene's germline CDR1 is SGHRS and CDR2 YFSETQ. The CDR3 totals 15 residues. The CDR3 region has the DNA TGCGCCAGCAGCTTGACAGGCCCAGCTTACAATGAGCAGTTCTTC. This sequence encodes CASSLTGPAYNEQFF.

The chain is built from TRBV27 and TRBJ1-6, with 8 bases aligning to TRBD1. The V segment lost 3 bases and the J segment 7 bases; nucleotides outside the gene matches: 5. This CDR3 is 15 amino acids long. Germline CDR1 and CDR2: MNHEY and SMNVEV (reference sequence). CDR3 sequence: CASSFLDRANSPLHF. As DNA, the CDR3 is TGTGCCAGCAGTTTCCTGGACAGGGCCAATTCACCCCTCCACTTT.

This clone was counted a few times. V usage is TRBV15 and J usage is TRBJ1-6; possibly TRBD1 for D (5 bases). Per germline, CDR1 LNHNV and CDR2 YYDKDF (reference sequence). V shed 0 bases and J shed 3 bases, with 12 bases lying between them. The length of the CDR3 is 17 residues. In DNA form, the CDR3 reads TGTGCCACCAGCAGAGATCAGGGCAGCTTCTATAATTCACCCCTCCACTTT. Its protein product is CATSRDQGSFYNSPLHF.

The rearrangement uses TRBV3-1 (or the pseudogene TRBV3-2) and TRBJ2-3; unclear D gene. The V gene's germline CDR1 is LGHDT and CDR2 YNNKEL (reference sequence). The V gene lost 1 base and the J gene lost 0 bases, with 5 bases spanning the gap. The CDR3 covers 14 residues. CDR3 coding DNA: TGTGCCAGCAGCCAAGTAATCAGCACAGATACGCAGTATTTT. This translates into CASSQVISTDTQYF.

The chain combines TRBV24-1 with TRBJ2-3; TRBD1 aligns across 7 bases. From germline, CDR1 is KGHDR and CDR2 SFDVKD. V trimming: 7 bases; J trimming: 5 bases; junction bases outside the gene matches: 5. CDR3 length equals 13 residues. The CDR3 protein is CATSRRDRDTQYF. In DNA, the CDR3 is TGTGCCACCAGCCGCAGGGACAGAGATACGCAGTATTTT.

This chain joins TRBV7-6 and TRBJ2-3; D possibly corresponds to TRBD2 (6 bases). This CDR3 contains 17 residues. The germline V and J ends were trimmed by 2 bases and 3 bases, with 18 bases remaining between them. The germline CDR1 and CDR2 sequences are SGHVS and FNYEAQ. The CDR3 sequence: CASSLPRQEEGTDTQYF. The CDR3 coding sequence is TGTGCCAGCAGCTTACCTCGACAAGAGGAGGGGACAGATACGCAGTATTTT.

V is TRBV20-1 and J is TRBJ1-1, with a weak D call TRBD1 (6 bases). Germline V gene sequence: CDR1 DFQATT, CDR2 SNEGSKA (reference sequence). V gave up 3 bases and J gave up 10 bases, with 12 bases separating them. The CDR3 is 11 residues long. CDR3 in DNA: TGCAGTGCTAGCAGGGGAGAGGGAGCTTTCTTT. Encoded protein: CSASRGEGAFF.

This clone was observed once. The CDR3 is CASSSRDRGLVYSNQPQHF. In DNA form, the CDR3 reads TGTGCCAGCAGCTCTCGGGACAGGGGTTTGGTTTATAGCAATCAGCCCCAGCATTTT. The chain joins TRBV21-1 to TRBJ1-5; the D call TRBD1 from the table was never checked on the DNA. TRBV21-1 is described as a pseudogene. This CDR3 has 19 residues.

The chain's CDR3 is CASSFAVEGSPLHF. CDR3 coding DNA: TGCGCCAGCAGCTTTGCGGTGGAGGGGTCACCCCTCCACTTT. This chain connects TRBV5-1 to TRBJ1-6; the D gene is possibly TRBD1 (5 bases). V was shortened by 2 bases and J by 10 bases, with 13 bases between the two germline ends. The germline CDR1 and CDR2 sequences are SGHRS and YFSETQ. This CDR3 contains 14 residues.

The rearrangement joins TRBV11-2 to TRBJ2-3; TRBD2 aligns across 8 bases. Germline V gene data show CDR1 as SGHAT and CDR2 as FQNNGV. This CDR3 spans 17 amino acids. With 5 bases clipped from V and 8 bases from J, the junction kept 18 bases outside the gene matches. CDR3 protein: CASSPRVGAGGAGTQYF. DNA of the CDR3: TGTGCCAGCAGCCCCCGAGTTGGGGCGGGGGGCGCCGGTACGCAGTATTTT.

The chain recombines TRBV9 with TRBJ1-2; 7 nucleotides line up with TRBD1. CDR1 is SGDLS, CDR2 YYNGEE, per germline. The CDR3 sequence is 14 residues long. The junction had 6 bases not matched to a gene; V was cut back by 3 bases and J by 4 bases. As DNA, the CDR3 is TGTGCCAGCAGCGAGACAGGGAATGCCTATGGCTACACCTTC. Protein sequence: CASSETGNAYGYTF.

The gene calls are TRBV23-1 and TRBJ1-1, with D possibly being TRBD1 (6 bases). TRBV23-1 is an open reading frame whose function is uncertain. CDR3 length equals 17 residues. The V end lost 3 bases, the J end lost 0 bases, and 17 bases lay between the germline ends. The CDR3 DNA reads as TGCGCCAGCAGTCACGCCGGGACAAATGACATGAACACTGAAGCTTTCTTT. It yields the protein CASSHAGTNDMNTEAFF.

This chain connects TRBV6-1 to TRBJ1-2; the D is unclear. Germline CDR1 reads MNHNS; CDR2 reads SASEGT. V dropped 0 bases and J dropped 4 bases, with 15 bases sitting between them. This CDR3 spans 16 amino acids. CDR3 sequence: CASSEAQAGAGYGYTF. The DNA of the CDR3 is TGTGCCAGCAGTGAAGCTCAGGCGGGCGCTGGCTATGGCTACACCTTC.

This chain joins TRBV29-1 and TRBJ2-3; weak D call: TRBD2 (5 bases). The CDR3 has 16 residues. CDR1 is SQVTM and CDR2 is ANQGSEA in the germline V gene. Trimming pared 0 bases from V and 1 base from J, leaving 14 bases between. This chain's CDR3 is CSVEDLASKGTDTQYF. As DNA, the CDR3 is TGCAGCGTTGAAGATTTGGCTAGCAAGGGCACAGATACGCAGTATTTT.

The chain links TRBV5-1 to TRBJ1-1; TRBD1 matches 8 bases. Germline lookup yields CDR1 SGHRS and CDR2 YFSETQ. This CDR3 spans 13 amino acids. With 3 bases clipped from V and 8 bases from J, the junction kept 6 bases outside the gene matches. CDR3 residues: CASSSGQGIEAFF. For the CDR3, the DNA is TGCGCCAGCAGCTCCGGACAGGGAATAGAAGCTTTCTTT.

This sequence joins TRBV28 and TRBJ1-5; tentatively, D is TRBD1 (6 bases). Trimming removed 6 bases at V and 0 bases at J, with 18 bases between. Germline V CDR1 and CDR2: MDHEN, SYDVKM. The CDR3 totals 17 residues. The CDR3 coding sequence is TGTGCCAGCAGGGTCCCCGGACAGTTAAATAGCAATCAGCCCCAGCATTTT. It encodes CASRVPGQLNSNQPQHF.

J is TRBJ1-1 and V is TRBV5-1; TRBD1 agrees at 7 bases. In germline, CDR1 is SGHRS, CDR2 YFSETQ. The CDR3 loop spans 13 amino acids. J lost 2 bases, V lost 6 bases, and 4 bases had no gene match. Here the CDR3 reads CASKTGPNTEAFF. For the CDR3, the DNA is TGCGCCAGCAAGACAGGGCCAAACACTGAAGCTTTCTTT.

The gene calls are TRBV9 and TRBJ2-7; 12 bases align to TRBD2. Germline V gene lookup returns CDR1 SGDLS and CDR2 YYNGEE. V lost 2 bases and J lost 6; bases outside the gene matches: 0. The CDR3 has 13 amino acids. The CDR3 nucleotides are TGTGCCAGCAGCGTGACTAGCGGGGGCGAGCAGTACTTC. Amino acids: CASSVTSGGEQYF.

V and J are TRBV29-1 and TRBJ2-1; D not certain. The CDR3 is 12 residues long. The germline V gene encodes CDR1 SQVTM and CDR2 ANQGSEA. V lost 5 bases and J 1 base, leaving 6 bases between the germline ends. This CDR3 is CSVYLSYNEQFF. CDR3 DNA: TGCAGCGTTTATTTGTCCTACAATGAGCAGTTCTTC.

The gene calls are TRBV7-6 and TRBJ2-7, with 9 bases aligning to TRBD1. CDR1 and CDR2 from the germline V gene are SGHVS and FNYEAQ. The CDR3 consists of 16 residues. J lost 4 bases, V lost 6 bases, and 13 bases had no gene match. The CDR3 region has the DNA TGTGCCAGCAGTACAAACAGGGGGCGCGTCGGGTACGAGCAGTACTTC. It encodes CASSTNRGRVGYEQYF. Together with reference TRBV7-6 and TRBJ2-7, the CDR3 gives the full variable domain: GAGVSQSPRYKVTKRGQDVALRCDPISGHVSLYWYRQALGQGPEFLTYFNYEAQQDKSGLPNDRFSAERPEGSISTLTIQRTEQRDSAMYRCASSTNRGRVGYEQYFGPGTRLTVT.

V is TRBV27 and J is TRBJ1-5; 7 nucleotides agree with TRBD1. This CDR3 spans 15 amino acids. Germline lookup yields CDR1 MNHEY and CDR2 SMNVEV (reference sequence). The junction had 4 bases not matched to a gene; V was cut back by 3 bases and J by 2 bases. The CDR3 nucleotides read TGTGCCAGCAGTTTGAGACAGGGAGGCAATCAGCCCCAGCATTTT. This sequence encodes CASSLRQGGNQPQHF.

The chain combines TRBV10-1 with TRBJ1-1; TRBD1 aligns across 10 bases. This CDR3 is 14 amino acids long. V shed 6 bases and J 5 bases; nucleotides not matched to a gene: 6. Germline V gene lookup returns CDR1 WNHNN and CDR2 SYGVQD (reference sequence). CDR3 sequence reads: CASRDGQGETEAFF. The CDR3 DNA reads TGCGCCAGCAGGGATGGACAGGGGGAGACTGAAGCTTTCTTT.

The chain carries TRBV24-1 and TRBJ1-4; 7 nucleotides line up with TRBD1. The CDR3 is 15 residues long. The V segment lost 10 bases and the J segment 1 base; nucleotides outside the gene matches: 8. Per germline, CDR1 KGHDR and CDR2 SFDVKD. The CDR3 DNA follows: TGTGCCACGCCGAAAAACAGGGGAACTAATGAAAAACTGTTTTTT. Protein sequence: CATPKNRGTNEKLFF.

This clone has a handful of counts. For the CDR3, the DNA is TGTGCCAGCAGGAGGGTCAGCATCGCCATATATTTT. Its translation is CASRRVSIAIYF. This chain connects TRBV2 to TRBJ1-3; D is ambiguous. Per the germline V gene, CDR1 is SNHLY and CDR2 is FYNNEI. V was clipped by 6 bases and J by 11 bases, with 14 bases between them. The CDR3 has 12 residues.

The chain's CDR3 is CASSQGQQGINLFF. In nucleotides, the CDR3 is TGTGCCAGCAGCCAAGGCCAACAGGGAATAAATCTGTTTTTT. The chain has TRBV3-1 (or the pseudogene TRBV3-2) and TRBJ1-4; a possible D gene is TRBD1 (6 bases). Trimming left V 1 base short and J 14 bases short, with 17 bases between. Germline V lookup: CDR1 LGHDT, CDR2 YNNKEL (reference sequence). The CDR3 sequence is 14 residues long.

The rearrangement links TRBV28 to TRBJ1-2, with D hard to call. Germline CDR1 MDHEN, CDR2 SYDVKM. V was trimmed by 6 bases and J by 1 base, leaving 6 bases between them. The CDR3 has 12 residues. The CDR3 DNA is TGTGCCAGCAGCCTAAGTAACTATGGCTACACCTTC. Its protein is CASSLSNYGYTF.

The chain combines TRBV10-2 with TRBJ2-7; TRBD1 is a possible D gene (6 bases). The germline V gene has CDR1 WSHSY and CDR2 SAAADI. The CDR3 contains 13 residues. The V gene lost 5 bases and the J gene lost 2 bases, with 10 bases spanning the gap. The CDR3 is CASSLPGAYEQYF. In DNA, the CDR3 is TGCGCCAGCAGTCTTCCAGGGGCCTACGAGCAGTACTTC.